The 11 T cell receptor beta chains listed next were all sequenced from one sample in a study of vaccination and CD4 T cells after COVID-19. Cultured CD4+ T cells had their DNA profiled by the Oncomine TCR Beta short-read assay. One entry per CDR3 protein, called by TCRdb with MiXCR from the PCR reads. This table has about 17,000 distinct CDR3 sequences, 57% appearing once. The antigens of these receptors remain unknown. The treatment here: roughly 11-day PBMC culture with coronavirus spike peptide pools or control peptides (ViraFEST assay). The material sequenced was CD4+ T cells from blood, cultured in vitro. These receptor sequences come from a human donor who had recovered from COVID-19.

For this clonotype: At one boundary the junction diverges from the germline segment, which might be a read error. The chain is built from TRBV7-2 and TRBJ2-1; TRBD2 matches 7 bases. The germline V gene encodes CDR1 SGHTA and CDR2 FQGNSA. CDR3 length: 17 amino acids. In nucleotides, the CDR3 is TGCGCCAGCAGCTTAGTACGCCTAGCGGCAACTTACAATGAGCAGTTCTTC. As protein: CASSLVRLAATYNEQFF.

This clonotype came up a few times. The chain couples TRBV6-1 to TRBJ2-3; D unresolved. CDR1 MNHNS and CDR2 SASEGT come from the germline V gene. The length of the CDR3 is 15 residues. V lost 5 bases and J lost 1, with 13 bases in between. The CDR3 nucleotides are TGTGCCAGCAGTAACCCCCGGAGTGGCACAGATACGCAGTATTTT. Residues: CASSNPRSGTDTQYF.

The chain uses TRBV27 and TRBJ1-6; 11 bases map to TRBD1. V shed 4 bases and J 4 bases; nucleotides not matched to a gene: 6. This CDR3 comprises 17 residues. Germline assignment: CDR1 MNHEY and CDR2 SMNVEV (reference sequence). This CDR3 is CASSSIRDRGYNSPLHF. The CDR3 nucleotides are TGTGCCAGCAGTTCTATTCGGGACAGGGGGTATAATTCACCCCTCCACTTT.

The rearrangement uses TRBV28 and TRBJ2-1; D is possibly TRBD1 (5 bases). The CDR3 is 12 amino acids. V was shortened by 8 bases and J by 4 bases, with 9 bases between the two germline ends. The germline V gene encodes CDR1 MDHEN and CDR2 SYDVKM. CDR3 nucleotides: TGTGCCAGCGGGGCCGCGTACAATGAGCAGTTCTTC. Amino acids: CASGAAYNEQFF.

The gene calls are TRBV20-1 and TRBJ2-3, with no clear D. The V and J ends lost 3 bases and 9 bases respectively, with 16 bases between them. The length of the CDR3 is 13 residues. Germline loops: CDR1 DFQATT, CDR2 SNEGSKA (reference sequence). The chain's CDR3 is CSASRTIPVTQYF. DNA of the CDR3: TGCAGTGCTAGTCGGACCATACCTGTAACGCAGTATTTT.

This clonotype was observed a single time. The rearrangement links TRBV5-4 to TRBJ2-7, with D perhaps TRBD1 (6 bases). Germline V lookup: CDR1 SGHNT, CDR2 YYREEE (reference sequence). Trimming pared 1 base from V and 0 bases from J, leaving 11 bases between. CDR3 length equals 15 residues. The CDR3 here is CASSLKTGSSYEQYF. In DNA, the CDR3 is TGTGCCAGCAGCTTGAAAACAGGGAGCTCCTACGAGCAGTACTTC. Based on the CDR3 plus reference TRBV5-4 and TRBJ2-7, the full variable domain is ETGVTQSPTHLIKTRGQQVTLRCSSQSGHNTVSWYQQALGQGPQFIFQYYREEENGRGNFPPRFSGLQFPNYSSELNVNALELDDSALYLCASSLKTGSSYEQYFGPGTRLTVT.

J is TRBJ1-1 and V is TRBV10-1; possible D gene TRBD1, 5 bases. CDR1 and CDR2 (germline): WNHNN, SYGVQD (reference sequence). V shed 7 bases and J shed 4 bases, with 19 bases lying between them. The CDR3 has 15 residues. The CDR3 DNA reads TGCGCCAGCATAGGCAGGGTTGAATCGGGCACTGAAGCTTTCTTT. Its protein is CASIGRVESGTEAFF.

Turning to this clonotype: A junction boundary mismatches the germline segment, possibly from a read error. This sequence joins TRBV7-9 and TRBJ2-7; TRBD1 aligns across 9 bases. The length of the CDR3 is 16 residues. CDR1 SEHNR and CDR2 FQNEAQ come from the germline V gene (reference sequence). The CDR3 is CASASGRDRVSYEQYF. In DNA form, the CDR3 reads TGCGCCAGCGCCTCCGGGCGGGACAGGGTGTCCTACGAGCAGTACTTC.

This chain uses TRBV20-1 with TRBJ1-2; 7 bases align to TRBD1. Trimming removed 6 bases from V and 5 bases from J; junction bases left unmatched: 12. The CDR3 extends over 14 amino acids. The germline V gene has CDR1 DFQATT and CDR2 SNEGSKA (reference sequence). The CDR3: CSADQSRGQYGYTF. The CDR3 nucleotides are TGCAGTGCCGATCAATCCAGGGGACAGTATGGCTACACCTTC.

This clonotype was observed once. The CDR3 nucleotides read TGTGCCAGTAGTATATTCGGTAACAATGAGCAGTTCTTC. This sequence encodes CASSIFGNNEQFF. The chain joins TRBV19 to TRBJ2-1; D unclear. Germline CDR1 is LNHDA and CDR2 is SQIVND (reference sequence). The CDR3 runs 13 residues. The V and J ends lost 2 bases and 5 bases respectively, with 7 bases between them.

The chain has TRBV6-5 and TRBJ1-2; perhaps TRBD1 as D (6 bases). Germline V gene data show CDR1 as MNHEY and CDR2 as SVGAGI. V was cut by 4 bases and J by 6 bases, with 15 bases left in between. CDR3 size: 14 residues. This CDR3 reads CASSWTALEDGYTF. The DNA of the CDR3 is TGTGCCAGCAGTTGGACAGCCCTGGAAGATGGCTACACCTTC.